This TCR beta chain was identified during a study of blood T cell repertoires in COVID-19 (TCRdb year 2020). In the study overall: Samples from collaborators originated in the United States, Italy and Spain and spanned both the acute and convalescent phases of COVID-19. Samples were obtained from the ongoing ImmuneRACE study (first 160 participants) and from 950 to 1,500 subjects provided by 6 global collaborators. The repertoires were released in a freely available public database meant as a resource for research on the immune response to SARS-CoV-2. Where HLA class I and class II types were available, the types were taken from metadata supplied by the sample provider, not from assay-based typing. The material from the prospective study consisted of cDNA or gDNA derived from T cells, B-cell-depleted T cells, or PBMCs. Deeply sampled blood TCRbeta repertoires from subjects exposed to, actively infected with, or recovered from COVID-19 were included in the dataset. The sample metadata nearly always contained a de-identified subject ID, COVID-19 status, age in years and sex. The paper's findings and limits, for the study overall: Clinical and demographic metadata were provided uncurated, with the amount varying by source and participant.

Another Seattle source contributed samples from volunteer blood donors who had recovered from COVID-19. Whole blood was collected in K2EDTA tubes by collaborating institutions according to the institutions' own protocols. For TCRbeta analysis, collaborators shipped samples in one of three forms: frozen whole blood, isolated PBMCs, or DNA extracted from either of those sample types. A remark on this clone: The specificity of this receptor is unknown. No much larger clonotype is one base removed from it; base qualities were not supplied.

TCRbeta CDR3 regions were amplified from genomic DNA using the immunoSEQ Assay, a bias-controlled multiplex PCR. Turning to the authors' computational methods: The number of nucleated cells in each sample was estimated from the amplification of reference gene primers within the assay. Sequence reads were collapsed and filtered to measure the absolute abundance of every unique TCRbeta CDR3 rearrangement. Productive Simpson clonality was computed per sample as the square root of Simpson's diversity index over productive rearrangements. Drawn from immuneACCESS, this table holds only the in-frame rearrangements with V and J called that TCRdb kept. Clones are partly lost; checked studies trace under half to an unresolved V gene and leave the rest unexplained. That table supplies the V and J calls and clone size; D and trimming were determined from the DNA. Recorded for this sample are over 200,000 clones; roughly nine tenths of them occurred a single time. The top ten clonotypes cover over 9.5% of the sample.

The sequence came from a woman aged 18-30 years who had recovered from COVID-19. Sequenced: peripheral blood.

This receptor has the CDR3 CASSASTSDTQYF. The nucleotides are TGTGCCAGCAGCGCCTCGACTTCAGATACGCAGTATTTT. The V and J segments used are TRBV7-3 and TRBJ2-3; a confident D gene designation cannot be given. The CDR3 holds 13 amino acids from the cysteine to the phenylalanine. The CDR3 DNA has 39 bases and is translated from base 1. CDR1 and CDR2 are read off the germline V gene as SGHTA and FQGTGA. Trimming removed 5 bases from V and 4 bases from J, leaving 10 bases between the germline ends.